The TCR beta chain described here comes from a study of CD8 T cells in Susac syndrome. Overall study: Sequenced Susac syndrome patients included six with clinically active disease and about eight in remission.

The CDR3 runs to 15 residues. J lost 3 bases, V lost 5 bases, and 7 bases had no gene match. Germline V gene sequence: CDR1 SNHLY, CDR2 FYNNEI. Study observations and caveats: The authors found no clonal expansion in Susac syndrome CD4+ T cell repertoires.

As for this clonotype: Its target is unknown.

Random hexamers primed reverse transcription of 0.5 to 1 ug RNA. Amplification of TCR beta CDR3 was carried out by immunoSEQ multiplex PCR, which covered 54 Vbeta and 13 Jbeta segments. TCRdb re-derived calls from the immunoSEQ multiplex PCR reads in MiXCR, one entry per CDR3 protein. The data contain some 150,000 distinct CDR3 sequences, roughly 96% of them singletons. The sequence was collected from a human donor with Susac syndrome. V and J are TRBV2 and TRBJ2-1; 7 bases align to TRBD1. The sequencing input was CD4+ T cells from PBMCs. The CDR3 nucleotides read TGTGCCAGCAGTTTTTTAGGGGGCGGCTACAATGAGCAGTTCTTC. It translates to CASSFLGGGYNEQFF. The variable domain in full, with the rest retrieved from reference TRBV2 and TRBJ2-1, is EPEVTQTPSHQVTQMGQEVILRCVPISNHLYFYWYRQILGQKVEFLVSFYNNEISEKSEIFDDQFSVERPDGSNFTLKIRSTKLEDSAMYFCASSFLGGGYNEQFFGPGTRLTVL.